This TCR beta chain is from a study of shared clonotypes between healthy human individuals. In the study overall: Two female and three male donors aged 18 to 49 were enrolled.

Each cell subset's genomic DNA was divided evenly among several immunoSEQ plates. Authors' analysis steps: Owing to the provision of junction-only sequences devoid of quality scores by immunoSEQ, filtering differed. Using immunoSEQ multiplex PCR, the repertoire was profiled, and TCRdb retains in-frame clones only, with some absent. V, J and clone size reflect that table, while D and trimming were determined from the DNA. The table shows approximately 2.3 million clones, with approximately 93% occurring only once. This CDR3 is built from 13 residues. Trimming took 4 bases from V and 6 from J, leaving 13 bases between them. CDR1 SGHRS and CDR2 YFSETQ come from the germline V gene.

This chain connects TRBV5-1 to TRBJ1-2; D is uncertain. The sample comprised naive CD4+ T cells from PBMCs. This sample's subset: CD45RA+ positively selected. This TCR was sampled from a young man in good health. Some clones in this sample may be carry-over from other donors' samples. CDR3 coding DNA: TGCGCCAGCAGCCTATGGGAGGAGAATGGCTACACCTTC. This codes for CASSLWEENGYTF.